One sample yielded the 10 T cell receptor beta chains listed below, sequenced in a study of patients and donors after allogeneic stem cell transplantation. TCRdb reprocessed the RT-PCR reads with MiXCR, giving one entry per CDR3 protein. The sample consists of about a million distinct CDR3 sequences, around 17% of them appearing once. The sample was blood, either unsorted or a sorted T cell fraction (not recorded which). These receptors were taken from a human donor who was either an allogeneic HSCT recipient or a stem cell or donor lymphocyte infusion donor (not recorded which). It is not recorded whose cells these are; they may come from a transplant donor.

The J gene is TRBJ2-1, the V gene TRBV14, with TRBD2 matching over 8 bases. Germline V gives CDR1 SGHDN, CDR2 FVKESK. Trimming removed 3 bases from V and 2 bases from J; junction bases left unmatched: 9. CDR3 length equals 17 residues. CDR3 sequence: CASSQYLSGNPYNEQFF. The CDR3, as DNA: TGTGCCAGCAGCCAGTACCTTAGCGGGAACCCCTACAATGAGCAGTTCTTC.

The chain joins TRBV7-9 to TRBJ1-1; possibly TRBD1 for D (6 bases). Per germline, CDR1 SEHNR and CDR2 FQNEAQ (reference sequence). This CDR3 has 13 residues. V was trimmed by 5 bases and J by 5 bases, leaving 12 bases between them. CDR3 DNA sequence: TGTGCCAGCAGCAGGGGGTGGGTAACTGAAGCTTTCTTT. This encodes CASSRGWVTEAFF.

V is TRBV5-1 and J is TRBJ1-2, with 8 bases fitting TRBD1. The CDR3 loop spans 13 amino acids. Trimming removed 4 bases from V and 10 bases from J; junction bases left unmatched: 9. CDR1 and CDR2 (germline): SGHRS, YFSETQ. CDR3 protein: CASSPSGGEFYTF. In DNA, the CDR3 is TGCGCCAGCAGCCCCTCAGGGGGCGAGTTCTACACCTTC.

J is TRBJ1-4 and V is TRBV7-8; 9 bases align to TRBD1. Trimming removed 5 bases from V and 5 bases from J; junction bases left unmatched: 3. The CDR3 is 14 residues long. The V gene's germline CDR1 is SGHVS and CDR2 FQNEAQ. DNA for the CDR3: TGTGCCAGCAGCGCCGGGACAGGGAATGAAAAACTGTTTTTT. Amino acid sequence: CASSAGTGNEKLFF.

J is TRBJ2-1 and V is TRBV6-1; 13 bases are shared with TRBD2. The CDR3 length is 16 residues. The junction had 7 bases not matched to a gene; V was cut back by 6 bases and J by 5 bases. Germline CDR1 MNHNS, CDR2 SASEGT. Here the CDR3 DNA reads TGTGCCAGCAGCCCGACTAGCGGGAGGCGTAACAATGAGCAGTTCTTC. It translates to CASSPTSGRRNNEQFF.

The chain employs TRBV2 and TRBJ2-7, with a weak D call TRBD2 (6 bases). Per germline, CDR1 SNHLY and CDR2 FYNNEI. Trimming removed 7 bases at V and 0 bases at J, with 7 bases between. The CDR3 contains 12 residues. CDR3 region: CASTSDSYEQYF. Here the CDR3 DNA reads TGTGCCAGCACTAGCGACTCCTACGAGCAGTACTTC.

The V call is TRBV15, the J call TRBJ1-4; the D gene is possibly TRBD1 (6 bases). Germline V gives CDR1 LNHNV, CDR2 YYDKDF (reference sequence). CDR3 length: 16 residues. The V gene lost 4 bases and the J gene lost 0 bases, with 12 bases spanning the gap. The CDR3 DNA is TGTGCCACCAGCACTTACAGGGAATCAACTAATGAAAAACTGTTTTTT. This encodes CATSTYRESTNEKLFF.

This clonotype showed up just a few times. The chain has TRBV24-1 and TRBJ2-6; D is unresolved. The CDR3 length is 17 residues. CDR1 is KGHDR and CDR2 is SFDVKD in the germline V gene. With 1 base removed from V and 0 bases from J, the gap between germline ends came to 9 bases. This CDR3 is CATSDFRAFSGANVLTF. The CDR3 DNA is TGTGCCACCAGTGATTTTAGGGCTTTCTCTGGGGCCAACGTCCTGACTTTC.

This clonotype was recorded a few times. The chain employs TRBV2 and TRBJ1-2; D unclear. The CDR3 length is 11 residues. Germline-derived CDR1 and CDR2 are SNHLY and FYNNEI. Trimming cost V 7 bases and J 7 bases, with 10 bases left between them. The CDR3 loop reads CASNRRSGYTF. CDR3 coding DNA: TGTGCCAGCAATCGCCGGAGTGGCTACACCTTC.

This clonotype was counted a few times. The rearrangement links TRBV3-1 to TRBJ2-7, with no clear D. Germline V gene sequence: CDR1 LGHDT, CDR2 YNNKEL (reference sequence). The CDR3 contains 15 residues. V lost 6 bases, J lost 3 bases, and 18 bases lay in between. The CDR3 region has the DNA TGTGCCAGCAGTAGACATGGGGAATCCAACTACGAGCAGTACTTC. Translation: CASSRHGESNYEQYF.